This T cell receptor beta chain was sequenced in a study of T cells after yellow fever vaccination (dated by TCRdb to about 2019). Describing the broader study: The SMART-Seq v4 Ultra Low Input RNA kit was used to prepare libraries from fractions with low cell numbers. Blood samples were taken at several timepoints before and after primary and secondary immunization, and bulk PBMC replicates and cell subsets were isolated. Two healthy male donors made up the cohort, one aged 18 to 29 years and the other aged 30 to 40 years. To follow T-cell clones before and after both primary and booster YFV17D yellow fever vaccination, bulk TCR alpha and beta repertoires underwent longitudinal sequencing. Overall study results and their limits: After the booster, most clones that had expanded after primary vaccination were detected again (approximately 96% of CD4 and around nine tenths of CD8), suggesting broad maintenance of memory. The study included only two donors, which limits how far the findings can be generalized. The secondary T-cell response was found to be weaker but faster than the primary response, with a peak reached on day 5 rather than on day 15. Computational filtering was needed because FACS-sorted repertoires could contain abundant contaminating clonotypes from the bulk population. A small fraction of clonotypes showed up in both the CD4 and CD8 compartments, probably as a result of convergent recombination.

According to the study, the label for this sample's treatment or condition signals: live attenuated yellow fever vaccine strain. A standard Ficoll-Paque protocol was used to isolate PBMCs from peripheral blood. CD4 and CD8 T-cell fractions were isolated with Dynabeads CD4 and CD8 positive selection kits. TriZol was used to extract RNA from bulk PBMCs, from CD4 and CD8 fractions, and from dextramer-positive and dextramer-negative fractions. As concerns this clonotype: Its antigen is currently not known. Base quality data are lacking; no much larger clone is found one base away.

The CDR3 runs 19 amino acids, cysteine and phenylalanine included. Solely the CDR3 DNA is kept, with 57 bases framed from the first base. As encoded in the germline V gene, CDR1 is SQVTM while CDR2 is ANQGSEA. Here V drops 0 bases and J drops 4 bases, and the junction holds 17 bases not matched to any gene. TCR cDNA was synthesized by 5'RACE template switching, which introduced a universal primer site and unique molecular identifiers. cDNA synthesis was primed from both the TCR alpha and TCR beta constant segments. Library amplification involved two PCR steps, and the second step added sample barcodes and sequencing adapters. Libraries were sequenced on Illumina HiSeq 2500 (2x100 bp) or NovaSeq (2x150 bp). Turning to the authors' computational methods: Demultiplexing of reads and collapsing into UMI consensus sequences were performed with MIGEC, and V(D)J alignment was carried out with MiXCR. Using edgeR on replicate PBMC samples, clonotypes were called vaccine-responding if FDR was below 0.01 and the log2 fold change was above 5 up to day 15. Each bulk clonotype received a CD4 or CD8 identity based on whether the sequenced CD4 or CD8 repertoire contained that clonotype at higher abundance. TCRdb reprocessed the public reads (quality trimming at Q25 with fastp, clone calling with MiXCR) and kept in-frame beta chains. Every distinct CDR3 protein forms one entry, paired with its most common genes and DNA. TCRdb, rather than the study authors, made the V and J calls. The sample table holds around 100,000 distinct CDR3 sequences, of which roughly 8.9% were seen once. Clones ranked in the top ten supply roughly 23% of the sample.

This sequence originates from a man aged 30-40 years who received the YFV17D yellow fever vaccine. The chain joins TRBV29-1 to TRBJ1-1, and 10 junctional nucleotides match TRBD1. The starting material was CD8+ T cells sorted from PBMCs, obtained 45 days after the yellow fever booster vaccination. The CDR3 protein sequence reads: CSVEDLGTGQGTSGTEAFF. DNA sequence: TGCAGCGTTGAAGATCTAGGGACGGGACAGGGGACCTCGGGCACTGAAGCTTTCTTT.